This entry describes one T cell receptor (beta chain). Its cognate antigen is unknown. The data are from a study of monozygotic twins with inflammatory bowel disease. Looked up from germline, CDR1 is SQVTM and CDR2 is ANQGSEA. The CDR3 runs 14 residues. Findings and limits, study-wide: TCRbeta diversity (inverse Simpson) was lower in IBD patients than in healthy co-twins. In patient repertoires, differing immunosuppressive treatments may have added some variability.

With eight separate reactions per sample, the authors made cDNA. TCRdb reprocessed the 5' RACE reads; each CDR3 protein has one entry and no DNA is given. The sample holds fewer than 400,000 distinct CDR3 sequences. Source material: blood. J is TRBJ2-2 and V is TRBV29-1; the D gene TCRdb calls, TRBD1, cannot be checked with no DNA. The TCR originated in a human donor with ulcerative colitis or Crohn's disease, or a healthy co-twin of an affected twin (not recorded which). CDR3 protein: CSVESGGVTGELFF.